This T cell receptor beta chain was sequenced during a study of blood T cells in healthy people across ages. Overall study findings and caveats: Long-lived and aged donors differed, with more naive CD4+ cells and higher diversity in the long-lived. Donor CMV status, an unknown factor, possibly confounded changes in expanded clonotypes.

The ends lost 7 bases at V and 8 bases at J; junction bases unmatched: 15. The CDR3 extends over 15 amino acids. CDR1 and CDR2 from the germline V gene are SEHNR and FQNEAQ (reference sequence). With respect to this clonotype: Its specificity is not known.

A second PCR of roughly 7 to 11 cycles used a sample-barcoded 5' primer and a J-beta primer mix. With 12 random nucleotides, a template-switch adaptor tagged each individual cDNA molecule. MiXCR was run by TCRdb on the 5' RACE reads, yielding one entry per CDR3 protein. The repertoire consists of some 920,000 distinct CDR3 sequences, with roughly half occurring once and the leading ten covering over 20%. The chain carries TRBV7-9 and TRBJ2-3, with 7 nucleotides matching TRBD2. This sequence was found in a woman between 55 and 75 years old in good health. Sequenced: blood. In DNA form, the CDR3 reads TGTGCCAGCAACAAGAGGGCGGGAGAGATCGGTACGCAGTATTTT. Translated, it gives CASNKRAGEIGTQYF.